These T cell receptor beta chains were read from a single sample in a study of T-cell memory formation after mild COVID-19. TCRdb recomputed calls from the 5' RACE reads with MiXCR, one row per CDR3 protein. The sample holds a few hundred thousand distinct CDR3 sequences, about 21% seen once. What was sequenced was PBMCs or a T cell subset sorted from them (not recorded which). These receptor sequences come from an adult woman who had mild COVID-19 (a few samples of this study predate the infection). Cell type and time point are not known. Each CDR3 is given with its conserved first and last residue. The D gene is left open where the match is weak. Size is stated for part of the rows, as once, few or many counts, or as a class when the clone is expanded.

>TRBV6-4|TRBJ2-3|few|.
TGTGCCAGCAGCCCCGTGGGGGGAGAAGATACGCAGTATTTT
CASSPVGGEDTQYF
>TRBV7-2|TRBJ2-7|many|.
TGTGCCAGCAGAAAGGCGGGGAAGAGCTCCTACGAGCAGTACTTC
CASRKAGKSSYEQYF
>TRBV29-1|TRBJ1-2|.|.
TGCAGCGTCGGGGATAAACTACATGGCTACACCTTC
CSVGDKLHGYTF
>TRBV29-1|TRBJ2-5|.|.
TGCAGCGTTGACGGAAGACAGGAGCAGACCCAGTACTTC
CSVDGRQEQTQYF
>TRBV5-1|TRBJ2-1|.|.
TGCGCCAGCAAGCCGGGCTCCTACAATGAGCAGTTCTTC
CASKPGSYNEQFF
>TRBV12-3/TRBV12-4|TRBJ2-5|many|TRBD1
TGTGCCAGCAGTGGACAGGAGACCCAAGAGACCCAGTACTTC
CASSGQETQETQYF
>TRBV27|TRBJ2-5|.|.
TGTGCCAGCAGGCCCAAGTGGGATCAAGAGACCCAGTACTTC
CASRPKWDQETQYF
>TRBV5-1|TRBJ2-1|few|TRBD2
TGCGCCAGCAGCTTGGCTAGCGGGGGGGTCAATGAGCAGTTCTTC
CASSLASGGVNEQFF
>TRBV18|TRBJ1-3|.|.
TGTGCCAGCTCCCAAAGTGGAAACACCATATATTTT
CASSQSGNTIYF
>TRBV7-9|TRBJ2-1|few|TRBD2
TGTGCCAGCAGCCGAAAGACTAGCGGGAGTTTCGCCCTCAATGAGCAGTTCTTC
CASSRKTSGSFALNEQFF
>TRBV20-1|TRBJ2-7|few|TRBD2
TGCAGTGCTAGTTCCGGGAGGGTCGAGCAGTACTTC
CSASSGRVEQYF
>TRBV6-5|TRBJ2-3|once|.
TGTGCCAGCAGTTACCGTGTCCTTCGGGGGCTTAGCACAGATACGCAGTATTTT
CASSYRVLRGLSTDTQYF
>TRBV5-1|TRBJ2-3|few|.
TGCGCCAGCAGCTTGTTGATAGTCGGCACAGATACGCAGTATTTT
CASSLLIVGTDTQYF